The present T cell receptor (beta chain) was sequenced within a study of human T cells and chemical hapten exposure. The study, taken as a whole, reports: Significantly more large CDR3 similarity clusters were formed by expanded TCRs than by controls.

V was shortened by 6 bases and J by 2 bases, with 14 bases between the two germline ends. CDR1 and CDR2 (germline): LGHDT, YNNKEL (reference sequence). The CDR3 contains 14 residues. Stated time point: patch test 2, 6 weeks after DPC sensitization. Treatment of the sample: therapeutic diphenylcyclopropenone sensitization with weekly scalp DPC. Each patch-test visit's blood sample preceded patch application. Patients had alopecia, were aged 18 to 70, and were not pregnant. The sample holds many counts of this clonotype. Its antigen is not known. TCRdb re-called the RACE reads with MiXCR, one entry per CDR3 protein. This table has approximately 100,000 distinct CDR3 sequences, roughly 9% appearing once.

This sequence originates from a middle-aged woman with alopecia areata. Some clones in this sample may be carry-over from other donors' samples. The sequencing used whole blood, collected in connection with sensitization to the hapten diphenylcyclopropenone (DPC). This rearrangement joins TRBV3-1 to TRBJ2-7; TRBD1 is a possible D gene (7 bases). The CDR3 protein is CASRGGQPTYEQYF. CDR3 sequence (DNA): TGTGCCAGCAGGGGGGGACAGCCTACCTACGAGCAGTACTTC.